A single sample gave rise to the 28 T cell receptor beta chains below, sequenced in a study of blood T cell repertoires in COVID-19 (dated by TCRdb to about 2020). The library was built by means of the immunoSEQ multiplex PCR assay. What TCRdb holds here is the immuneACCESS table cut down to in-frame rearrangements. Part of the clones is not present; checked against another copy, under half of the missing clones reflect an unresolved V gene, and the others are unexplained. Within this sample are some 230,000 clones, with around 91% of them counted one time only. In total, the top ten clones hold 3% to 4% of the sample. Sample: PBMCs or T cells enriched from blood (not recorded which). These receptors were collected from a woman aged 18-29 years in a cohort exposed to, infected with or recovered from COVID-19 (not recorded which).

The gene calls are TRBV5-4 and TRBJ1-1, with D perhaps TRBD1 (5 bases). CDR3 length: 13 residues. V was clipped by 0 bases and J by 5 bases, with 8 bases between them. Germline CDR1 and CDR2: SGHNT and YYREEE (reference sequence). CDR3 sequence reads: CASSLGQLTEAFF. The CDR3 DNA reads TGTGCCAGCAGCTTGGGACAGCTGACTGAAGCTTTCTTT. Full variable domain (remainder filled in from reference TRBV5-4 and TRBJ1-1): ETGVTQSPTHLIKTRGQQVTLRCSSQSGHNTVSWYQQALGQGPQFIFQYYREEENGRGNFPPRFSGLQFPNYSSELNVNALELDDSALYLCASSLGQLTEAFFGQGTRLTVV.

The chain combines TRBV18 with TRBJ1-6; D is unresolved. The CDR3 consists of 14 residues. Germline CDR1 and CDR2: KGHSH and LQKENI. With 3 bases removed from V and 7 bases from J, the gap between germline ends came to 10 bases. The CDR3 is CASSPTDTNSPLHF. The CDR3 DNA is TGTGCCAGCTCACCTACCGACACCAATTCACCCCTCCACTTT.

This chain links TRBV28 with TRBJ1-1, with TRBD1 matching over 7 bases. J lost 5 bases, V lost 8 bases, and 11 bases had no gene match. From germline, CDR1 is MDHEN and CDR2 SYDVKM. CDR3 length: 14 amino acids. This CDR3 reads CASGDSRYSTEAFF. The CDR3 DNA reads as TGTGCCAGCGGGGACAGTAGATATAGTACTGAAGCTTTCTTT.

The chain combines TRBV20-1 with TRBJ2-3, with unresolved D. This CDR3 comprises 11 residues. Trimming shortened V by 4 bases and J by 12 bases, and 14 bases separated the two germline ends. Looked up from germline, CDR1 is DFQATT and CDR2 is SNEGSKA (reference sequence). In DNA, the CDR3 is TGCAGTGCTAATAAGCTCCCCCTCCAGTATTTT. The encoded protein is CSANKLPLQYF.

The rearrangement joins TRBV5-6 to TRBJ2-7, with D maybe TRBD1 (6 bases). Per the germline V gene, CDR1 is SGHDT and CDR2 is YYEEEE. Trimming shortened V by 3 bases and J by 2 bases, and 6 bases separated the two germline ends. The CDR3 totals 12 residues. CDR3 DNA: TGTGCCAGCAGCTGGACAGCCTACGAGCAGTACTTC. Translating it yields CASSWTAYEQYF. Full variable domain (remainder filled in from reference TRBV5-6 and TRBJ2-7): DAGVTQSPTHLIKTRGQQVTLRCSPKSGHDTVSWYQQALGQGPQFIFQYYEEEERQRGNFPDRFSGHQFPNYSSELNVNALLLGDSALYLCASSWTAYEQYFGPGTRLTVT.

Turning to this clone: In the same sample, other DNA sequences code for this CDR3. CDR3 loop: CASSPQGNTEAFF. CDR3 in DNA: TGTGCCAGCAGCCCACAGGGGAACACTGAAGCTTTCTTT. The chain carries TRBV7-3 and TRBJ1-1; tentatively, D is TRBD1 (6 bases). Per the germline V gene, CDR1 is SGHTA and CDR2 is FQGTGA. CDR3 length equals 13 residues. Trimming left V 5 bases short and J 1 base short, with 8 bases between. Based on the CDR3 plus reference TRBV7-3 and TRBJ1-1, the full variable domain is GAGVSQTPSNKVTEKGKYVELRCDPISGHTALYWYRQSLGQGPEFLIYFQGTGAADDSGLPNDRFFAVRPEGSVSTLKIQRTERGDSAVYLCASSPQGNTEAFFGQGTRLTVV.

This rearrangement joins TRBV6-6 to TRBJ2-5; the match to TRBD1 covers 8 bases. The CDR3 extends over 13 amino acids. Germline CDR1 reads MNHNY; CDR2 reads SVGAGI (reference sequence). With V trimmed by 6 bases and J by 5 bases, 5 bases remained unmatched. This chain's CDR3 is CASSGQGGETQYF. DNA of the CDR3: TGTGCCAGCAGCGGACAGGGCGGGGAGACCCAGTACTTC.

The chain joins TRBV7-2 to TRBJ2-3; 7 nucleotides match TRBD2. The CDR3 totals 15 residues. From germline, CDR1 is SGHTA and CDR2 FQGNSA. Unmatched junction bases numbered 11, after V lost 5 bases and J lost 6 bases. CDR3 loop: CASSQAWRREDTQYF. DNA of the CDR3: TGTGCCAGCAGCCAGGCCTGGCGGCGGGAGGATACGCAGTATTTT.

The chain recombines TRBV6-4 with TRBJ1-3; D perhaps matches TRBD1 (6 bases). The CDR3 extends over 18 amino acids. Germline lookup yields CDR1 MRHNA and CDR2 SNTAGT. Trimming left V 0 bases short and J 3 bases short, with 18 bases between. CDR3 in DNA: TGTGCCAGCAGTGACTCGATCGACGGGGGGCTAGGTGGAAACACCATATATTTT. This translates into CASSDSIDGGLGGNTIYF.

The chain employs TRBV3-1 (or the pseudogene TRBV3-2) and TRBJ2-4; 8 positions agree with TRBD2. The CDR3 has 18 residues. V trimming: 4 bases; J trimming: 1 base; junction bases outside the gene matches: 12. Germline-derived CDR1 and CDR2 are LGHDT and YNNKEL (reference sequence). For the CDR3, the DNA is TGTGCCAGCAGCCCCGGGAACCTAGCGGGCCCCGCCAAAAACATTCAGTACTTC. Translating it yields CASSPGNLAGPAKNIQYF.

This chain connects TRBV3-1 (or the pseudogene TRBV3-2) to TRBJ1-5; D possibly corresponds to TRBD1 (6 bases). V lost 4 bases and J 4 bases, leaving 11 bases between the germline ends. There are 14 residues in the CDR3. Germline CDR1 and CDR2: LGHDT and YNNKEL (reference sequence). This CDR3 is CASSRDIENQPQHF. CDR3 DNA: TGTGCCAGCAGCCGGGACATCGAAAATCAGCCCCAGCATTTT.

The chain carries TRBV24-1 and TRBJ2-5; 12 bases match TRBD2. CDR1 KGHDR and CDR2 SFDVKD come from the germline V gene. Trimming cost V 4 bases and J 5 bases; bases outside gene matches: 4. The CDR3 contains 15 residues. The CDR3: CATSELAGGPETQYF. CDR3 nucleotide sequence: TGTGCCACCAGTGAGCTAGCGGGAGGGCCGGAGACCCAGTACTTC.

The chain employs TRBV28 and TRBJ2-7; no clear D. The CDR3 has 12 amino acids. V dropped 5 bases and J dropped 4 bases, with 9 bases sitting between them. The germline CDR1 and CDR2 sequences are MDHEN and SYDVKM. Here the CDR3 DNA reads TGTGCCAGCAGTCTCCCAGGTTACGAGCAGTACTTC. Its protein is CASSLPGYEQYF.

This clone was seen a single time. The V and J genes are TRBV6-6 and TRBJ2-5; no reliable D call. The CDR3 is 13 residues long. V lost 5 bases, J lost 5 bases, and 12 bases lay in between. CDR1 and CDR2 (germline): MNHNY, SVGAGI (reference sequence). The CDR3 sequence is CASSTTGAETQYF. The CDR3 DNA reads TGTGCCAGCAGTACGACGGGTGCGGAGACCCAGTACTTC.

The chain has TRBV28 and TRBJ2-3; 12 positions match TRBD2. The CDR3 totals 19 residues. V gave up 4 bases and J gave up 6 bases; unmatched junction bases: 17. Germline CDR1 MDHEN, CDR2 SYDVKM. DNA for the CDR3: TGTGCCAGCAGTTCCTCTACCATTCGACTAGCGGGGGAGAGGGATACGCAGTATTTT. Encoded protein: CASSSSTIRLAGERDTQYF.

The chain combines TRBV3-1 (or the pseudogene TRBV3-2) with TRBJ2-5; the match to TRBD2 covers 16 bases. Looked up from germline, CDR1 is LGHDT and CDR2 is YNNKEL (reference sequence). The CDR3 contains 16 residues. V lost 8 bases and J lost 6; bases outside the gene matches: 9. CDR3 sequence (DNA): TGTGCCAGCTCACCCGGGACTAGCGGGAGGGTGAAGACCCAGTACTTC. Its protein product is CASSPGTSGRVKTQYF.

The J gene is TRBJ1-5, the V gene TRBV28; TRBD1 is a possible D gene (6 bases). The V and J ends lost 7 bases and 7 bases respectively, with 14 bases between them. The CDR3 consists of 13 residues. Germline assignment: CDR1 MDHEN and CDR2 SYDVKM. The CDR3 DNA is TGTGCCAGCACGTTTCACAGGGACCAGCCCCAGCATTTT. Amino acid sequence: CASTFHRDQPQHF.

V gene TRBV5-1 combines with J gene TRBJ2-7; 10 bases match TRBD1. The CDR3 is 15 amino acids. Germline V lookup: CDR1 SGHRS, CDR2 YFSETQ. V lost 3 bases to trimming and J lost 4 bases; unmatched junction nucleotides: 7. For the CDR3, the DNA is TGCGCCAGCAGCTCCGGGACAGGGGTAGGTTACGAGCAGTACTTC. Translation: CASSSGTGVGYEQYF.

This clone came up a few times. V usage is TRBV28 and J usage is TRBJ1-5, with TRBD1 identical over 7 bases. The J segment lost 1 base and the V segment lost 0 bases, leaving 3 bases of the junction unmatched. The CDR3 spans 16 residues. Germline CDR1 and CDR2: MDHEN and SYDVKM. The CDR3 sequence: CASSLWGRGSNQPQHF. The CDR3, as DNA: TGTGCCAGCAGTTTATGGGGCAGGGGGAGCAATCAGCCCCAGCATTTT.

The chain employs TRBV2 and TRBJ1-1, with D uncertain. CDR3 size: 15 residues. V was pared by 1 base and J by 0 bases, with 9 bases between. From germline, CDR1 is SNHLY and CDR2 FYNNEI. The CDR3 loop reads CASSEVSQMNTEAFF. For the CDR3, the DNA is TGTGCCAGCAGTGAAGTGTCACAGATGAACACTGAAGCTTTCTTT.

This chain uses TRBV2 with TRBJ1-5; 7 nucleotides agree with TRBD1. Germline V lookup: CDR1 SNHLY, CDR2 FYNNEI. The CDR3 contains 15 residues. The V and J ends lost 3 bases and 7 bases, in that order; junction bases with no gene match: 9. The DNA of the CDR3 is TGTGCCAGCAGTGAGTTTGCAGGGGGTGGACAGCCCCAGCATTTT. Translation: CASSEFAGGGQPQHF.

The chain carries TRBV5-1 and TRBJ2-2; 11 bases align to TRBD2. Trimming took 2 bases from V and 2 from J; bases not matched to a gene: 8. The CDR3 is made up of 18 amino acids. Germline V gene lookup returns CDR1 SGHRS and CDR2 YFSETQ. Here the CDR3 reads CASSFPNTSGSNTGELFF. The CDR3 DNA is TGCGCCAGCAGCTTCCCTAATACTAGCGGGAGTAACACCGGGGAGCTGTTTTTT.

The CDR3 loop reads CASSPPRTGDYNEQFF. CDR3 bases: TGTGCCAGCAGCCCCCCTCGGACAGGGGACTACAATGAGCAGTTCTTC. V and J are TRBV14 and TRBJ2-1; TRBD1 agrees at 9 bases. The CDR3 extends over 16 amino acids. CDR1 and CDR2 from the germline V gene are SGHDN and FVKESK. The trim removed 4 bases at V and 3 bases at J, leaving 7 bases unmatched.

The chain has TRBV13 and TRBJ2-3, with 14 nucleotides matching TRBD2. This CDR3 contains 15 residues. V shed 8 bases, J shed 6 bases, and the junction held 7 bases outside the gene matches. Germline CDR1 reads PRHDT; CDR2 reads FYEKMQ (reference sequence). In DNA form, the CDR3 reads TGTGCCAGCTGCCTTCGACTAGCGGGAGGGGATACGCAGTATTTT. Its translation is CASCLRLAGGDTQYF.

CDR3 bases: TGTGCCAGCAGACCCTCGGGACTAGAGGTCTATGAGCAGTTCTTC. The encoded protein is CASRPSGLEVYEQFF. The chain employs TRBV6-5 and TRBJ2-1; 8 positions agree with TRBD2. The V gene end was trimmed by 6 bases and the J gene end by 8 bases; junction bases not matched to a gene: 12. CDR1 and CDR2 from the germline V gene are MNHEY and SVGAGI. The CDR3 is 15 residues long.

The rearrangement joins TRBV5-6 to TRBJ2-3, with TRBD2 as a possible D gene (6 bases). Germline CDR1 is SGHDT and CDR2 is YYEEEE. The V end was cut by 0 bases, the J end by 0 bases, with 14 bases between. This CDR3 contains 17 residues. In DNA, the CDR3 is TGTGCCAGCAGCTTGGGGGTTCGGGGGAAGAGCACAGATACGCAGTATTTT. It yields the protein CASSLGVRGKSTDTQYF.

This chain joins TRBV9 and TRBJ2-7; D perhaps matches TRBD2 (5 bases). V lost 4 bases, J lost 1 base, and 15 bases lay in between. CDR1 and CDR2 from the germline V gene are SGDLS and YYNGEE. The CDR3 length is 15 residues. The CDR3 nucleotides read TGTGCCAGCAGCCCCCTTAGTACGGGATCCTACGAGCAGTACTTC. This sequence encodes CASSPLSTGSYEQYF.

The chain links TRBV21-1 to TRBJ1-5; the table's TRBD1 call for D was not verified on the DNA. TRBV21-1 is shown as a pseudogene. This CDR3 is built from 14 residues. CDR3 sequence: CASSKATGRQPQHF. Here the CDR3 DNA reads TGTGCCAGCAGCAAAGCTACAGGGCGACAGCCCCAGCATTTT.